This TCR beta chain was observed in a study of CD8+ T cells in alopecia areata. Remarks on this clone: The antigen remains unidentified.

Once RNA had been extracted, it was reverse transcribed into cDNA to act as the sequencing template. Method: immunoSEQ multiplex PCR; TCRdb's copy keeps in-frame clones and lacks some. The sample has approximately 210,000 clones, roughly three fifths seen once. Findings and caveats of the study: The study found tofacitinib significantly decreased scalp clonality and expanded CD8+ clones among the top 100. Resident alphabeta T-cell populations of normal skin are likewise subject to sequencing in scalp samples. Uncertainty about whether baseline CD8+ expansion is linked to response remains, with one nonresponder.

Treatment described: oral pan-JAK inhibitor, 5-10 mg twice daily. The investigators collected lesional scalp punch biopsies and peripheral blood from alopecia areata patients. V lost 5 bases and J 6 bases, leaving 19 bases between the germline ends. Germline V CDR1 and CDR2: SGHTA, FQGNSA. The CDR3 runs 15 residues. The sequence derives from a human donor with alopecia areata. V usage is TRBV7-2 and J usage is TRBJ1-1; D gene unclear. Here the sequenced sample was CD4+ T cells sorted from blood, taken around week 49, from a patient treated with tofacitinib. CDR3 in amino acids: CASSTPTRGHPEAFF. The CDR3 nucleotides are TGTGCCAGCAGCACCCCAACGCGGGGTCACCCTGAAGCTTTCTTT. Full variable domain (rest looked up from reference TRBV7-2 and TRBJ1-1): GAGVSQSPSNKVTEKGKDVELRCDPISGHTALYWYRQSLGQGLEFLIYFQGNSAPDKSGLPSDRFSAERTGGSVSTLTIQRTQQEDSAVYLCASSTPTRGHPEAFFGQGTRLTVV.